These T cell receptor beta chains were read from a single sample in a study of blood T cell repertoires in COVID-19. The table came from immunoSEQ multiplex PCR; TCRdb's copy has only in-frame clones and leaves some out. The data contain 300,000 to 450,000 clones, roughly 90% of them singletons. The specimen sequenced was PBMCs or T cells enriched from blood (not recorded which). These receptors were collected from a woman between 25 and 40 years old who had been exposed to COVID-19. Each CDR3 is given with its conserved first and last residue. The D gene is left open where the match is weak. Expanded clones get a size class; other rows say once, few or many, or leave the size out.

TRBV7-9,TRBD1,TRBJ1-2,few,TGTGCCAGCAGCACCCGGGACAGCCTCTCTGGCTACACCTTC,CASSTRDSLSGYTF
TRBV4-1,TRBD1,TRBJ2-1,NA,TGCGCCAGCAGCCTCGGGACAGGGGCCTACAATGAGCAGTTCTTC,CASSLGTGAYNEQFF
TRBV27,TRBD2,TRBJ2-1,NA,TGTGCCAGCAGTACGCCACAGACTAGCAACAATGAGCAGTTCTTC,CASSTPQTSNNEQFF
TRBV9,NA,TRBJ1-3,NA,TGTGCCAGCAGCTCGACGGGACACAGCTCTGGAAACACCATATATTTT,CASSSTGHSSGNTIYF
TRBV9,TRBD1,TRBJ1-1,NA,TGTGCCAGCAGCGTAGCGATCGGGACAGAAATAGCTTTCTTT,CASSVAIGTEIAFF
TRBV6-5,NA,TRBJ2-4,NA,TGTGCCAGCAGCTCCTTGGGGGGAGCCAAAAACATTCAGTACTTC,CASSSLGGAKNIQYF
TRBV18,NA,TRBJ1-3,NA,TGTGCCAGCTCACCCGAGAGGACAGCGAGCTCTGGAAACACCATATATTTT,CASSPERTASSGNTIYF
TRBV12-5,TRBD1,TRBJ1-2,NA,TGTGCTAGTGGTTCCGCAGGGGGCGTCTATGGCTACACCTTC,CASGSAGGVYGYTF
TRBV7-6,TRBD2,TRBJ2-7,NA,TGTGCCAGCAGCTTGGGGACTAGCGGGACTCCCGAGCAGTACTTC,CASSLGTSGTPEQYF
TRBV12-3/TRBV12-4,NA,TRBJ1-3,NA,TGTGCCAGCAGTTCCCGCTCTGGAAACACCATATATTTT,CASSSRSGNTIYF
TRBV7-2,TRBD1,TRBJ2-1,few,TGTGCCAGCAGCTTAGGAGGGGACAGATACAATGAGCAGTTCTTC,CASSLGGDRYNEQFF
TRBV9,NA,TRBJ2-3,once,TGTGCCAGCAGCCCTAACGCCAGAGGGTCCACAGATACGCAGTATTTT,CASSPNARGSTDTQYF
TRBV19,TRBD1,TRBJ2-7,NA,TGTGCCAGTAGTGACGGGACAGCCTACGAGCAGTACTTC,CASSDGTAYEQYF
TRBV29-1,TRBD1,TRBJ1-1,NA,TGCAGCGTTGAAGATCGGGACAGGGGCCTGCCTCGTACCCTTCGGGGGGCTGAAGCTTTCTTT,CSVEDRDRGLPRTLRGAEAFF
TRBV28,NA,TRBJ2-7,NA,TGTGCCAGCATATCAGGGCGGGAACGGGAGCAGTACTTC,CASISGREREQYF
TRBV11-3,NA,TRBJ1-5,NA,TGTGCCAGCAGCTTAGGAGCCAATCAGCCCCAGCATTTT,CASSLGANQPQHF
TRBV5-1,NA,TRBJ2-7,NA,TGCGCCAGCAGCTTGGCCGGGGAATACGAGCAGTACTTC,CASSLAGEYEQYF
TRBV11-2,NA,TRBJ2-2,NA,TGTGCCAGCAGCTTACAGGGTGGGACCGGGGAGCTGTTTTTT,CASSLQGGTGELFF
TRBV6-5,NA,TRBJ1-1,NA,TGTGCCAGCCACAGCGGGGGGAACACTGAAGCTTTCTTT,CASHSGGNTEAFF
TRBV7-3,TRBD1,TRBJ1-3,once,TGTGCCAGCAGCCCCCAGGGGGGCGGAGGAAACACCATATATTTT,CASSPQGGGGNTIYF
TRBV11-3,NA,TRBJ1-1,NA,TGTGCCAGCAACAGGGCGAACACTGAAGCTTTCTTT,CASNRANTEAFF
TRBV20-1,NA,TRBJ1-3,NA,TGCAGTGCTAGTTTTCCACAGGGCCTGAGGAACACCATATATTTT,CSASFPQGLRNTIYF
TRBV19,NA,TRBJ2-1,NA,TGTGCCAGTAGTATTCAGGGGTCAGTTAACGATGAGCAGTTCTTC,CASSIQGSVNDEQFF
TRBV28,NA,TRBJ1-1,NA,TGTGCCAGCAGTTTTCACATCGTCCCTGAAGCTTTCTTT,CASSFHIVPEAFF
TRBV5-6,NA,TRBJ1-2,NA,TGTGCCAGCAGCTTGGTGTCAGTCTCTCGTGACTACACCTTC,CASSLVSVSRDYTF
TRBV18,NA,TRBJ1-5,NA,TGTGCCAGCTCAGACGGGGGAGGCAATCAGCCCCAGCATTTT,CASSDGGGNQPQHF